The T cell receptor (beta chain) under discussion was sequenced for a study of Ad26.COV2.S vaccination and SARS-CoV-2 variants. The CDR3 has 15 amino acids. V lost 5 bases and J lost 2, with 13 bases in between. Germline values: CDR1 SGHAT, CDR2 FQNNGV. The treatment: around 19 received Ad26.COV2.S at low or high dose, single or two shots; about 5 received placebo; per-sample allocation not given. Collection of the samples took place on day 63 after the first injection of vaccine or placebo. This table comes from immunoSEQ multiplex PCR, and its TCRdb copy is limited to in-frame clones, with some not included. The sample includes approximately 300,000 clones, about 85% of them seen just once. On this clone: Its matching antigen is unknown.

Study findings and constraints: Measurement of non-spike TCR breadth gave similar results in vaccine and placebo recipients.

J is TRBJ2-1 and V is TRBV11-2, with a possible D match to TRBD1 (6 bases). This TCR was recovered from a person between 18 and 59 years old who received the Ad26.COV2.S COVID-19 vaccine or a placebo. Sequences were derived from peripheral blood, sampled in a trial of Ad26.COV2.S vaccine versus placebo. The chain's CDR3 is CASSLQRGTYNEQFF. In DNA, the CDR3 is TGTGCCAGCAGCCTTCAGAGGGGGACCTACAATGAGCAGTTCTTC.